Below, 31 T cell receptor beta chains from the same sample are listed, as sequenced in a study of cytomegalovirus exposure and HLA in healthy donors. Primers included in the PCR were 60 Vbeta and 13 Jbeta primers. Sequenced by immunoSEQ multiplex PCR; TCRdb stores in-frame clones only, minus some. The table has 180,000 or so clones, roughly 77% seen once. The material sequenced was PBMCs. These receptors were taken from a woman aged 30 to 39 in good health and CMV-seropositive.

The genes are TRBV4-2 and TRBJ1-4; the D gene is possibly TRBD1 (6 bases). The CDR3 consists of 19 residues. Germline values: CDR1 LGHNA, CDR2 YNFKEQ. Between the trimmed V and J ends, which lost 2 bases and 0 bases, there was a span of 19 bases. The chain's CDR3 is CASSQRTMTGFATNEKLFF. The CDR3 DNA reads as TGTGCCAGCAGCCAAAGGACCATGACAGGCTTTGCAACTAATGAAAAACTGTTTTTT.

In this sample, this clone turned up once. The J gene is TRBJ2-7, the V gene TRBV27, with a possible D match to TRBD1 (6 bases). Per germline, CDR1 MNHEY and CDR2 SMNVEV (reference sequence). CDR3 length: 16 residues. V lost 4 bases and J 0 bases, leaving 16 bases between the germline ends. This chain's CDR3 is CASSYSLGGSSYEQYF. The CDR3 DNA reads as TGTGCCAGCAGTTACTCCCTAGGGGGAAGCTCCTACGAGCAGTACTTC.

This clone appeared a few times. Here the CDR3 DNA reads TGTGCCACCAGCAGAGATCTTTCCTTGACAGGGGGGAGGGCTGAAGCTTTCTTT. Encoded protein: CATSRDLSLTGGRAEAFF. The rearrangement joins TRBV15 to TRBJ1-1; the match to TRBD1 covers 9 bases. The CDR3 runs 18 residues. CDR1 is LNHNV and CDR2 is YYDKDF in the germline V gene (reference sequence). Trimming at V came to 0 bases and at J to 6 bases, leaving 14 bases not matched to a gene.

The rearrangement links TRBV25-1 to TRBJ2-5; D is unclear. V gave up 0 bases and J gave up 1 base, with 6 bases separating them. CDR3 length equals 14 residues. Germline loops: CDR1 MGHDK, CDR2 SYGVNS. In nucleotides, the CDR3 is TGTGCCAGCAGTGAATACACGGGCCAAGAGACCCAGTACTTC. Translating gives CASSEYTGQETQYF.

The chain combines TRBV28 with TRBJ1-3; D not certain. V was pared by 6 bases and J by 0 bases, with 12 bases between. CDR1 is MDHEN, CDR2 SYDVKM, per germline. This CDR3 is built from 15 residues. For the CDR3, the DNA is TGTGCCAGCAGACCCAGAGGCGACTCTGGAAACACCATATATTTT. Protein product: CASRPRGDSGNTIYF.

As regards this clone: A read error may account for a junction end that differs from germline. The chain links TRBV2 to TRBJ2-1, with D perhaps assigned TRBD1 or TRBD2 (5 bases each). The CDR3 length is 12 residues. Germline CDR1 reads SNHLY; CDR2 reads FYNNEI. The CDR3 protein is CASREEGNEQFF. CDR3 nucleotides: TGTGCCAGCAGAGAAGAGGGGAATGAGCAGTTCTTC. The whole variable domain, remainder taken from reference TRBV2 and TRBJ2-1, is EPEVTQTPSHQVTQMGQEVILRCVPISNHLYFYWYRQILGQKVEFLVSFYNNEISEKSEIFDDQFSVERPDGSNFTLKIRSTKLEDSAMYFCASREEGNEQFFGPGTRLTVL.

The count of this clone is one. Written as DNA, the CDR3 is TGCAGCGTTGAAGATTCCGGCGGGGATACCTACGAGCAGTACTTC. Residues: CSVEDSGGDTYEQYF. This sequence joins TRBV29-1 and TRBJ2-7, with D perhaps matching TRBD2 (6 bases). This CDR3 is 15 amino acids long. Germline-derived CDR1 and CDR2 are SQVTM and ANQGSEA. Trimming removed 0 bases from V and 2 bases from J, with 14 bases in between.

This clone was picked up a small number of times. The rearrangement uses TRBV6-6 and TRBJ2-7; 10 positions match TRBD1. Germline lookup yields CDR1 MNHNY and CDR2 SVGAGI (reference sequence). The CDR3 runs 16 residues. V lost 2 bases to trimming and J lost 5 bases; unmatched junction nucleotides: 9. CDR3 residues: CASSYLGRDRGDEQYF. The CDR3 DNA reads as TGTGCCAGCAGTTACCTAGGAAGGGACAGGGGTGACGAGCAGTACTTC.

This clone has more than one count but fewer than ten. The chain couples TRBV4-3 to TRBJ1-6; 10 bases fit TRBD1. The V gene end was trimmed by 0 bases and the J gene end by 9 bases; junction bases not matched to a gene: 11. The germline gives CDR1 LGHNA, CDR2 YSLEER. The CDR3 has 18 residues. The CDR3 bases are TGCGCCAGCAGCCAAGAGGGGACGGGACAGGGGAGGACTTCACCCCTCCACTTT. It yields the protein CASSQEGTGQGRTSPLHF.

The V call is TRBV11-2, the J call TRBJ1-2; no clear D. The CDR3 runs 11 residues. Looked up from germline, CDR1 is SGHAT and CDR2 is FQNNGV. V lost 3 bases and J lost 8, with 7 bases in between. The CDR3 loop reads CASSLFGGYTF. The DNA for the CDR3 is TGTGCCAGCAGCTTGTTCGGGGGCTACACCTTC.

The chain uses TRBV6-1 and TRBJ2-5; 11 nucleotides align to TRBD1. Germline V CDR1 and CDR2: MNHNS, SASEGT. Trimming removed 0 bases from V and 5 bases from J; junction bases left unmatched: 2. The CDR3 spans 15 residues. CDR3 in DNA: TGTGCCAGCAGTGAAGCGGGACAGGGGGTTGAGACCCAGTACTTC. Translating gives CASSEAGQGVETQYF.

The rearrangement links TRBV27 to TRBJ2-1; 9 bases are shared with TRBD1. The trim removed 6 bases at V and 8 bases at J, leaving 23 bases unmatched. The CDR3 runs to 19 residues. Germline CDR1 reads MNHEY; CDR2 reads SMNVEV (reference sequence). CDR3 sequence reads: CASSTIPGQGGFGGDEQFF. The CDR3 nucleotides read TGTGCCAGCAGCACAATTCCGGGACAGGGAGGGTTTGGGGGCGATGAGCAGTTCTTC.

A note on this clone: The junction and the germline gene differ at one end; a read error may be behind it. The chain links TRBV6-4 to TRBJ2-2, with 9 nucleotides matching TRBD2. Germline CDR1 MRHNA, CDR2 SNTAGT. The length of the CDR3 is 17 residues. The DNA of the CDR3 is TGTGCCAGCAGTGTCACGAGCGGGGGGATGAACGCCGGGGAGCTGTTTTTT. It encodes CASSVTSGGMNAGELFF.

This sequence joins TRBV5-1 and TRBJ2-7, with D unclear. Germline values: CDR1 SGHRS, CDR2 YFSETQ. This CDR3 has 12 residues. Trimming removed 1 base from V and 3 bases from J, with 5 bases in between. The CDR3 reads CASSLPSYEQYF. The DNA of the CDR3 is TGCGCCAGCAGCTTGCCCAGCTACGAGCAGTACTTC. Full variable domain (rest looked up from reference TRBV5-1 and TRBJ2-7): KAGVTQTPRYLIKTRGQQVTLSCSPISGHRSVSWYQQTPGQGLQFLFEYFSETQRNKGNFPGRFSGRQFSNSRSEMNVSTLELGDSALYLCASSLPSYEQYFGPGTRLTVT.

V gene TRBV18 combines with J gene TRBJ2-7, with no clear D. From germline, CDR1 is KGHSH and CDR2 LQKENI. Deletions cut 4 bases from V and 4 bases from J, with 20 bases between. The CDR3 has 16 residues. The CDR3 sequence is CASSQQPGGDGYEQYF. The CDR3 DNA sequence: TGTGCCAGCTCACAACAACCTGGCGGAGACGGGTACGAGCAGTACTTC.

CDR3 sequence reads: CASIDSFKNEQFF. The CDR3 DNA follows: TGTGCCAGCATAGACAGCTTCAAGAATGAGCAGTTCTTC. The chain recombines TRBV28 with TRBJ2-1, with a weak D call TRBD1 (5 bases). The CDR3 is 13 residues long. Trimming shortened V by 7 bases and J by 7 bases, and 14 bases separated the two germline ends. CDR1 and CDR2 from the germline V gene are MDHEN and SYDVKM.

This chain links TRBV6-5 with TRBJ1-2; D might be TRBD1 (6 bases). The ends were cut back, 0 bases at V and 4 bases at J, with 15 bases in the middle. CDR3 size: 16 residues. Germline CDR1 reads MNHEY; CDR2 reads SVGAGI. The CDR3 nucleotides are TGTGCCAGCAGTTACTCGCGGGGGCGGGGAACCTATGGCTACACCTTC. It is translated as CASSYSRGRGTYGYTF.

This clone was detected only a few times. The V and J genes are TRBV14 and TRBJ1-6; no reliable D call. The germline gives CDR1 SGHDN, CDR2 FVKESK. The length of the CDR3 is 13 residues. V shed 0 bases and J shed 10 bases, with 7 bases lying between them. CDR3 sequence reads: CASSQDPQSPLHF. The CDR3 bases are TGTGCCAGCAGCCAAGATCCCCAGTCACCCCTCCACTTT. Filled out from reference TRBV14 and TRBJ1-6, the complete variable domain reads EAGVTQFPSHSVIEKGQTVTLRCDPISGHDNLYWYRRVMGKEIKFLLHFVKESKQDESGMPNNRFLAERTGGTYSTLKVQPAELEDSGVYFCASSQDPQSPLHFGNGTRLTVT.

The J gene is TRBJ1-2, the V gene TRBV29-1; 7 bases line up with TRBD1. Per the germline V gene, CDR1 is SQVTM and CDR2 is ANQGSEA. The length of the CDR3 is 13 residues. V lost 5 bases, J lost 6 bases, and 9 bases stayed unmatched. The CDR3 nucleotides read TGCAGCGTTATTCCGGACAGGCTCCATGGCTACACCTTC. Protein product: CSVIPDRLHGYTF.

The CDR3 here is CSVGYRGGPNTGELFF. The CDR3 DNA reads as TGCAGCGTTGGGTATAGGGGGGGCCCAAACACCGGGGAGCTGTTTTTT. V gene TRBV29-1 combines with J gene TRBJ2-2; D possibly corresponds to TRBD2 (7 bases). Germline CDR1 is SQVTM and CDR2 is ANQGSEA. This CDR3 comprises 16 residues. V lost 4 bases and J lost 2, with 17 bases in between.

The chain is built from TRBV4-3 and TRBJ1-3; perhaps TRBD1 as D (6 bases). The CDR3 consists of 15 residues. The V and J ends lost 1 base and 4 bases respectively, with 11 bases between them. Germline V gives CDR1 LGHNA, CDR2 YSLEER. The chain's CDR3 is CASSQVAGAGNTIYF. CDR3 DNA sequence: TGCGCCAGCAGCCAAGTGGCAGGGGCAGGAAACACCATATATTTT.

This clone was detected only once. This chain uses TRBV20-1 with TRBJ2-5; D may be TRBD1 or TRBD2 (7 bases each). V shed 6 bases and J shed 11 bases, with 13 bases lying between them. The V gene's germline CDR1 is DFQATT and CDR2 SNEGSKA (reference sequence). This CDR3 spans 10 amino acids. CDR3 region: CSARQGGQYF. The DNA for the CDR3 is TGCAGTGCCAGACAGGGAGGGCAGTACTTC.

V is TRBV11-3 and J is TRBJ2-5; weak D call: TRBD1 (5 bases). V lost 4 bases, J lost 1 base, and 7 bases lay in between. CDR1 and CDR2 from the germline V gene are SGHNT and YENEEA. CDR3 length: 13 amino acids. The CDR3 sequence is CASSSTVQETQYF. DNA for the CDR3: TGTGCCAGCAGCTCGACAGTCCAAGAGACCCAGTACTTC. Variable domain in full (rest from reference TRBV11-3 and TRBJ2-5): EAGVVQSPRYKIIEKKQPVAFWCNPISGHNTLYWYLQNLGQGPELLIRYENEEAVDDSQLPKDRFSAERLKGVDSTLKIQPAELGDSAVYLCASSSTVQETQYFGPGTRLLVL.

V is TRBV4-3 and J is TRBJ1-4; 10 bases align to TRBD1. J lost 6 bases, V lost 4 bases, and 5 bases had no gene match. The length of the CDR3 is 15 residues. Germline-derived CDR1 and CDR2 are LGHNA and YSLEER. The CDR3 DNA sequence: TGCGCCAGCAGCCGGGCCGGGACAGGGGATGAAAAACTGTTTTTT. Protein sequence: CASSRAGTGDEKLFF.

This clone was detected once. The chain combines TRBV9 with TRBJ2-3, with 12 bases that match TRBD2. The ends lost 4 bases at V and 4 bases at J; junction bases unmatched: 7. The CDR3 has 16 amino acids. Germline CDR1 and CDR2: SGDLS and YYNGEE. The CDR3 protein is CASSSSGGAVADTQYF. The CDR3, as DNA: TGTGCCAGCAGCTCTAGCGGGGGGGCAGTTGCAGATACGCAGTATTTT.

This sequence joins TRBV29-1 and TRBJ2-3; D is possibly TRBD1 (5 bases). V dropped 3 bases and J dropped 2 bases, with 6 bases sitting between them. Germline values: CDR1 SQVTM, CDR2 ANQGSEA. The CDR3 is made up of 12 amino acids. The CDR3 DNA sequence: TGCAGCGTTGAGGGGCCCACAGATACGCAGTATTTT. This gives the protein CSVEGPTDTQYF.

The chain carries TRBV7-9 and TRBJ2-2; 8 bases are a match to TRBD2. Germline V gene sequence: CDR1 SEHNR, CDR2 FQNEAQ (reference sequence). V shed 5 bases and J 6 bases; nucleotides not matched to a gene: 11. The CDR3 is 16 amino acids. Here the CDR3 DNA reads TGTGCCAGCAGCCCTCGTGGTCGAGCGGGGGCCGGGGAGCTGTTTTTT. This sequence encodes CASSPRGRAGAGELFF.

The rearrangement links TRBV14 to TRBJ1-4; perhaps TRBD1 as D (5 bases). The CDR3 is 16 amino acids. Trimming shortened V by 3 bases and J by 5 bases, and 16 bases separated the two germline ends. CDR1 is SGHDN, CDR2 FVKESK, per germline. CDR3 residues: CASSQGLYRQNEKLFF. CDR3 nucleotide sequence: TGTGCCAGCAGCCAGGGTCTTTACAGGCAAAATGAAAAACTGTTTTTT. The whole variable domain, filled in from reference TRBV14 and TRBJ1-4, reads EAGVTQFPSHSVIEKGQTVTLRCDPISGHDNLYWYRRVMGKEIKFLLHFVKESKQDESGMPNNRFLAERTGGTYSTLKVQPAELEDSGVYFCASSQGLYRQNEKLFFGSGTQLSVL.

J is TRBJ1-1 and V is TRBV5-1, with D unclear. This CDR3 comprises 16 residues. The V gene's germline CDR1 is SGHRS and CDR2 YFSETQ. V was cut by 0 bases and J by 2 bases, with 14 bases left in between. As DNA, the CDR3 is TGCGCCAGCAGCTTGGACGTCACTTACCTAAACACTGAAGCTTTCTTT. Its translation is CASSLDVTYLNTEAFF.

This clone was counted only a few times. The rearrangement links TRBV6-5 to TRBJ1-5; no clear D. The V end was cut by 2 bases, the J end by 7 bases, with 9 bases between. Germline assignment: CDR1 MNHEY and CDR2 SVGAGI. The CDR3 length is 13 residues. This CDR3 reads CASSYGGRQPQHF. The DNA for the CDR3 is TGTGCCAGCAGTTACGGAGGGAGGCAGCCCCAGCATTTT.

V usage is TRBV6-1 and J usage is TRBJ1-5; D remains unclear. Trimming shortened V by 0 bases and J by 9 bases, and 3 bases separated the two germline ends. CDR1 and CDR2 from the germline V gene are MNHNS and SASEGT. CDR3 length: 11 residues. The CDR3 region has the DNA TGTGCCAGCAGTGAAGCTCGGCCCCAGCATTTT. Its protein product is CASSEARPQHF.